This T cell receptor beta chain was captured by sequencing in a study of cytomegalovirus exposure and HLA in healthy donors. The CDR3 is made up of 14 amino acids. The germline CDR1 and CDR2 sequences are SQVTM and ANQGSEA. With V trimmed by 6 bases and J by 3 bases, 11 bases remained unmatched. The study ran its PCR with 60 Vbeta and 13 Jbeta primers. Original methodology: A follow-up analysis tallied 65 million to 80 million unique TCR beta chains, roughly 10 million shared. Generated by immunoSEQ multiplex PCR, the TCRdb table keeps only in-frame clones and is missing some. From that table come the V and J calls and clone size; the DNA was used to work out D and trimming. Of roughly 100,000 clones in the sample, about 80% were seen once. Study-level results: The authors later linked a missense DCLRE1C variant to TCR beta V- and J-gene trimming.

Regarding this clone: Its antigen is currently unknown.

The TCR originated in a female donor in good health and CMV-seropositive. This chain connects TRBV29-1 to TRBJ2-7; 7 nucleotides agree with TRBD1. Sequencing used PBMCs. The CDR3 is CSVVPDRVHYEQYF. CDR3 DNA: TGCAGCGTCGTGCCCGACAGGGTACACTACGAGCAGTACTTC.